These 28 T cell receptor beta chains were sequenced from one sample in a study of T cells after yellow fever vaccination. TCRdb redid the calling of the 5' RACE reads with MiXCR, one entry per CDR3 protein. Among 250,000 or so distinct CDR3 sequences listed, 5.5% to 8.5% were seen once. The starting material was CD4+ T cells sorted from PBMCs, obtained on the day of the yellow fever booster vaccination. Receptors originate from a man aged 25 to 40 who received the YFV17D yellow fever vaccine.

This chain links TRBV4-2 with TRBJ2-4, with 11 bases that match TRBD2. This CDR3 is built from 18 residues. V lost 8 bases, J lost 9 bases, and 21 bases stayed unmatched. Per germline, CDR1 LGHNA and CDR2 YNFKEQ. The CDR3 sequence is CASAPLGTSGRGDGIQYF. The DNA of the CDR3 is TGTGCCAGCGCACCTTTGGGGACTAGCGGAAGGGGTGACGGCATTCAGTACTTC.

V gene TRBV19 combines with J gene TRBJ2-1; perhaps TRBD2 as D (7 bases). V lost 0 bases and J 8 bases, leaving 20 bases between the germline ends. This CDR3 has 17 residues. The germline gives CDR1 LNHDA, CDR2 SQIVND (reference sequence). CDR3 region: CASSIDRFAGAWDEQFF. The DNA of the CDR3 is TGTGCCAGTAGTATAGATCGGTTTGCGGGGGCTTGGGATGAGCAGTTCTTC. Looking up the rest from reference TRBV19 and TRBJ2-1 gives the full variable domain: DGGITQSPKYLFRKEGQNVTLSCEQNLNHDAMYWYRQDPGQGLRLIYYSQIVNDFQKGDIAEGYSVSREKKESFPLTVTSAQKNPTAFYLCASSIDRFAGAWDEQFFGPGTRLTVL.

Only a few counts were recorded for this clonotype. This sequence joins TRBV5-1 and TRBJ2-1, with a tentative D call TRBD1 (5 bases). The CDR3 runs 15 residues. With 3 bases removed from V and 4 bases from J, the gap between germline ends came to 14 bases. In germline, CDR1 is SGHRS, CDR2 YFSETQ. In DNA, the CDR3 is TGCGCCAGCAGCTCCGATGGGGCGGAGTACAATGAGCAGTTCTTC. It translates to CASSSDGAEYNEQFF.

The CDR3 DNA is TGTGCCAGCAGCAAAAGAGAGCATGAGCAGTTCTTC. Protein sequence: CASSKREHEQFF. The chain combines TRBV27 with TRBJ2-1; the D is unclear. CDR3 length: 12 residues. Germline V gene data show CDR1 as MNHEY and CDR2 as SMNVEV (reference sequence). V was pared by 6 bases and J by 8 bases, with 11 bases between.

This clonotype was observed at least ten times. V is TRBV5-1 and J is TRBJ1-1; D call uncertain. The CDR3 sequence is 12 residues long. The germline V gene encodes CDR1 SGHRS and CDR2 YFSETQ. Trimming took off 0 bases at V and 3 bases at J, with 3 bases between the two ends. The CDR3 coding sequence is TGCGCCAGCAGCTTGGGGGACACTGAAGCTTTCTTT. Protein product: CASSLGDTEAFF.

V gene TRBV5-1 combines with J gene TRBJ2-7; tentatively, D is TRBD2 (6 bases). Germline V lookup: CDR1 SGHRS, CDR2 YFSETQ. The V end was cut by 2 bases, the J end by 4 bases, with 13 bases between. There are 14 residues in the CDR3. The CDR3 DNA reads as TGCGCCAGCAGCTTATATAGCGGCACTTACGAGCAGTACTTC. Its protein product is CASSLYSGTYEQYF.

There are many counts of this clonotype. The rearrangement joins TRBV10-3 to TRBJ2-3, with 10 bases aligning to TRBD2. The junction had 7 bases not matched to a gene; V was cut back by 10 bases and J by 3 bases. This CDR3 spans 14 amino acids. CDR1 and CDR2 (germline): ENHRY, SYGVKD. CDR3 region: CATRAGLATDTQYF. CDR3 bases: TGTGCCACCCGGGCGGGACTAGCGACAGATACGCAGTATTTT.

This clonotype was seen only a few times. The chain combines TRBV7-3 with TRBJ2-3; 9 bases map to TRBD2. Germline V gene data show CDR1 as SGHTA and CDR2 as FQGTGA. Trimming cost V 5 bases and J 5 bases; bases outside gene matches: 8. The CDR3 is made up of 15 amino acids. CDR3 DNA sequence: TGTGCCAGCAGCGCCTTGGCGGGAGGGATAGATACGCAGTATTTT. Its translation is CASSALAGGIDTQYF.

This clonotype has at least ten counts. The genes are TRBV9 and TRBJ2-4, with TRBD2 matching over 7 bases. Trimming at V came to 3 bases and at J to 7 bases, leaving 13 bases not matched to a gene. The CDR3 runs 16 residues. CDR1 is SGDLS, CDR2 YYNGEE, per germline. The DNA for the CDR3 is TGTGCCAGCAGCGAGGGACCTAGCGGAGGATTGAACATTCAGTACTTC. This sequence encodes CASSEGPSGGLNIQYF.

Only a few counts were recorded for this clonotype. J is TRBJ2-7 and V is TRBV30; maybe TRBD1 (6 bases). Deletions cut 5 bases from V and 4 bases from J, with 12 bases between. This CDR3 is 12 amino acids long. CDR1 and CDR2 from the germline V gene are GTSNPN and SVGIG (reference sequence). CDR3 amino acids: CAWSQGLYEQYF. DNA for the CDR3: TGTGCCTGGTCACAGGGCCTTTACGAGCAGTACTTC.

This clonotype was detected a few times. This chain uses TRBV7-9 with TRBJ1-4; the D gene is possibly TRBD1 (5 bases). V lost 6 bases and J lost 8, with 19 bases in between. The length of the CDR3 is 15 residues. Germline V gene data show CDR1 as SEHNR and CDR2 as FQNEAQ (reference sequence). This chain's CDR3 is CASRDSGKGQEKLFF. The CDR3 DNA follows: TGTGCCAGCAGAGATTCAGGGAAGGGGCAAGAAAAACTGTTTTTT.

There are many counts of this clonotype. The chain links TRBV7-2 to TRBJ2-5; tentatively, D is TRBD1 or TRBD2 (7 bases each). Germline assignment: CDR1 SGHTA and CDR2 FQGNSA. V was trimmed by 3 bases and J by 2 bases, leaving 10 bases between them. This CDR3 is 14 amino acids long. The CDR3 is CASSFQGGQETQYF. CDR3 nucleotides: TGTGCCAGCAGCTTTCAGGGGGGGCAAGAGACCCAGTACTTC.

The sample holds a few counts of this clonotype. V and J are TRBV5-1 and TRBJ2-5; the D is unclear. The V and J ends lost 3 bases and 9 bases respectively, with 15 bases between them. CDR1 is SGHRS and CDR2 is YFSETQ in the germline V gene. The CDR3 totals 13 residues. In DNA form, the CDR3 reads TGCGCCAGCAGCTCCGACACCCTCCGGGCCCAGTACTTC. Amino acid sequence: CASSSDTLRAQYF.

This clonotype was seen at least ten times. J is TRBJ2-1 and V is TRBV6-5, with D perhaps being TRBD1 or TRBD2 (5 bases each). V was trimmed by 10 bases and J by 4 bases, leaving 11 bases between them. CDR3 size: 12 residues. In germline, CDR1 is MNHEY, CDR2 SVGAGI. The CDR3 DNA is TGTGCCACCAGGGACCCATACAATGAGCAGTTCTTC. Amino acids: CATRDPYNEQFF.

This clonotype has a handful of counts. This CDR3 is CASSQLAGEGGEQYF. The DNA for the CDR3 is TGCGCCAGCAGCCAATTAGCGGGAGAAGGTGGCGAGCAGTACTTC. The chain carries TRBV4-3 and TRBJ2-7; 9 bases map to TRBD2. The CDR3 extends over 15 amino acids. From germline, CDR1 is LGHNA and CDR2 YSLEER. Trimming at V came to 2 bases and at J to 6 bases, leaving 8 bases not matched to a gene.

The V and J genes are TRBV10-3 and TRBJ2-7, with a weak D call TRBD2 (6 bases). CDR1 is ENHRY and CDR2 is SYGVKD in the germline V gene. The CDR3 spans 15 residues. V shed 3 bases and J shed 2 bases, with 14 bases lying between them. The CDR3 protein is CAISDPGTDTYEQYF. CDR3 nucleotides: TGTGCCATCAGTGATCCCGGGACTGACACCTACGAGCAGTACTTC.

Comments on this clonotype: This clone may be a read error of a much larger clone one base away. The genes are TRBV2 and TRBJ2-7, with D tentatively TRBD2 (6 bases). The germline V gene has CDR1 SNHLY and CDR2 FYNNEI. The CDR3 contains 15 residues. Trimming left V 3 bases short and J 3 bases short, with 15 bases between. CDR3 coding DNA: TGTGCCAGCAGTGACTGGAGGGGTTTTAACTACGAGCAGTACTTC. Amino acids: CASSDWRGFNYEQYF.

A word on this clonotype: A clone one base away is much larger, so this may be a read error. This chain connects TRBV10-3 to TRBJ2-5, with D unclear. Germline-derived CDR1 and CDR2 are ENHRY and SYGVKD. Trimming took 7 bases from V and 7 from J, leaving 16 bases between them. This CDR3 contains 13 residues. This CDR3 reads CAITKDGIGTQYF. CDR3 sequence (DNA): TGTGCCATCACAAAGGACGGAATTGGGACCCAGTACTTC.

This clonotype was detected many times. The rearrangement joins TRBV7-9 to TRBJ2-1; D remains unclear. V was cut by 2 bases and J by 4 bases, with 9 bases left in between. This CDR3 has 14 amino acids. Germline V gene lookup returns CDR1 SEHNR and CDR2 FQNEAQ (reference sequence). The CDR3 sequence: CASSLRSQYNEQFF. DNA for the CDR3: TGTGCCAGCAGCTTACGCAGTCAGTACAATGAGCAGTTCTTC.

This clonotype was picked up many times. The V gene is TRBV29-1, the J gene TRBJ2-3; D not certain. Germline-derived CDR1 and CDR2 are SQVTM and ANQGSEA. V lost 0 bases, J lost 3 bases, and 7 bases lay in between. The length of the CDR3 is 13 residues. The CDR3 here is CSVEELQTDTQYF. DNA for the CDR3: TGCAGCGTTGAAGAATTACAGACAGATACGCAGTATTTT.

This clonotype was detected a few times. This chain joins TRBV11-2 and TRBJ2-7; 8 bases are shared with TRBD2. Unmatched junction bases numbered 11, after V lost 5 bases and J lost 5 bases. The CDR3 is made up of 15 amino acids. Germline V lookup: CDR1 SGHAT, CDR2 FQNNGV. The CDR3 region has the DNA TGTGCCAGCAGCCCGCGGACTAGCAGTGGCAACGAGCAGTACTTC. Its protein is CASSPRTSSGNEQYF.

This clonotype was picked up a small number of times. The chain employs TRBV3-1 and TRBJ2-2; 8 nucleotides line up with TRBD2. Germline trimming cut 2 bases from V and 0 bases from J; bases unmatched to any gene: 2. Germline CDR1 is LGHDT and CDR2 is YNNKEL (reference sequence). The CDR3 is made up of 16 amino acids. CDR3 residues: CASSQSGSANTGELFF. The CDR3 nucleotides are TGTGCCAGCAGCCAAAGCGGGAGTGCGAACACCGGGGAGCTGTTTTTT. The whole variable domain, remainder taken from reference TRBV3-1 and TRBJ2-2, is DTAVSQTPKYLVTQMGNDKSIKCEQNLGHDTMYWYKQDSKKFLKIMFSYNNKELIINETVPNRFSPKSPDKAHLNLHINSLELGDSAVYFCASSQSGSANTGELFFGEGSRLTVL.

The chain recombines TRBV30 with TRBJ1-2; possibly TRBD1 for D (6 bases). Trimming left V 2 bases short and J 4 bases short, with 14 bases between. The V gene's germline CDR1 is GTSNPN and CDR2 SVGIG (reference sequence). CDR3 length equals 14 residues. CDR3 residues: CAWSRHRDIYGYTF. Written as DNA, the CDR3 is TGTGCCTGGAGTAGACACCGGGACATCTATGGCTACACCTTC.

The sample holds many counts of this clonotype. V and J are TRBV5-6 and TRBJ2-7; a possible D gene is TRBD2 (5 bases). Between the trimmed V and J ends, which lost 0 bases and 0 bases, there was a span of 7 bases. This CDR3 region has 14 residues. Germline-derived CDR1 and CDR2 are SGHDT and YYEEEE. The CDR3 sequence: CASSLGRPSYEQYF. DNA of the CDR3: TGTGCCAGCAGCTTGGGGAGGCCCTCCTACGAGCAGTACTTC.

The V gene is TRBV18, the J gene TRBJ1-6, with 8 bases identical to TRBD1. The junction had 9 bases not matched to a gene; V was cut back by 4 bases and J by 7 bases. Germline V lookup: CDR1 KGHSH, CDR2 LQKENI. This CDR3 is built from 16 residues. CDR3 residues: CASSLQRDRPNSPLHF. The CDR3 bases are TGTGCCAGCTCACTGCAACGGGACAGGCCGAATTCACCCCTCCACTTT.

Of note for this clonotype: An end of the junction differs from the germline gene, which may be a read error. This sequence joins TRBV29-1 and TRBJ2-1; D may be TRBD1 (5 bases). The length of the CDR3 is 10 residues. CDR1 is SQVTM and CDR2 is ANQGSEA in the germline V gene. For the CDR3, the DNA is TGCAGCGTTGATGTCCCGACAGCTCCCTTC. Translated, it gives CSVDVPTAPF.

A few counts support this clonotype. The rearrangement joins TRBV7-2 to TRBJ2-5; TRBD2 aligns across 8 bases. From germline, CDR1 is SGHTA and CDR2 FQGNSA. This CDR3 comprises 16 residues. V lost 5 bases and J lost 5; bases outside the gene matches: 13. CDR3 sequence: CASSPIGRGSGETQYF. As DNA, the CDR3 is TGTGCCAGCAGCCCAATCGGGAGGGGCTCCGGGGAGACCCAGTACTTC. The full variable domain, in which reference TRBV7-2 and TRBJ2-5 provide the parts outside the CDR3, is GAGVSQSPSNKVTEKGKDVELRCDPISGHTALYWYRQSLGQGLEFLIYFQGNSAPDKSGLPSDRFSAERTGGSVSTLTIQRTQQEDSAVYLCASSPIGRGSGETQYFGPGTRLLVL.

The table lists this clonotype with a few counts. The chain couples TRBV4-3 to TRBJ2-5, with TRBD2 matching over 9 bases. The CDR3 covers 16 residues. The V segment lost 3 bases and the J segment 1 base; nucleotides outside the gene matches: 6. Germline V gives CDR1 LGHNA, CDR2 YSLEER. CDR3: CASSHQLAGGQETQYF. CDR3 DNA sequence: TGCGCCAGCAGCCATCAACTAGCGGGCGGCCAAGAGACCCAGTACTTC.